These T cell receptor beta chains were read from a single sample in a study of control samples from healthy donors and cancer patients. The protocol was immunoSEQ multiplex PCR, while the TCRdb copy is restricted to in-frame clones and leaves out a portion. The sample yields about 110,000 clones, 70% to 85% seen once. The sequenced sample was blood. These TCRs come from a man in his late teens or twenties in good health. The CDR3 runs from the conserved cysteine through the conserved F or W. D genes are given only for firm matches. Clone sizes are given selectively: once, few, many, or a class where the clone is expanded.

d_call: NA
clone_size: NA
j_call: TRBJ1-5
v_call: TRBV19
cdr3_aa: CASSITDQPQHF
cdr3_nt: TGTGCCAGTAGTATAACAGATCAGCCCCAGCATTTT

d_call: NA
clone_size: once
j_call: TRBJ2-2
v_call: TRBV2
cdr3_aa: CASIGDQPNTGELFF
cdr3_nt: TGTGCCAGCATTGGGGACCAACCGAACACCGGGGAGCTGTTTTTT

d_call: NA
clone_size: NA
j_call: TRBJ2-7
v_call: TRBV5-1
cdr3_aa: CASSLATGPEQYF
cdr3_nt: TGCGCCAGCAGCTTGGCAACAGGGCCCGAGCAGTACTTC

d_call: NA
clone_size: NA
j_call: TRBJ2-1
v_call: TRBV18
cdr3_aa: CASSPPTRNEQFF
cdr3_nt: TGTGCCAGCTCACCACCAACTAGAAATGAGCAGTTCTTC

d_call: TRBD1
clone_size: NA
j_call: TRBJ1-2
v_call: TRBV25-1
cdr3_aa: CASSFEGQGYGYTF
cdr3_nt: TGTGCCAGCAGTTTTGAGGGACAGGGGTATGGCTACACCTTC

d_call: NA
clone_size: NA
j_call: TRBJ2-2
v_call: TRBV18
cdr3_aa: CASSPRGMLFTGTAPSGELFF
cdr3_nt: TGTGCCAGCTCACCACGGGGGATGTTATTCACCGGGACCGCACCGAGCGGGGAGCTGTTTTTT

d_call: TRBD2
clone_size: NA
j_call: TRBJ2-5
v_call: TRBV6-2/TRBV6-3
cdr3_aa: CASSYSRGSGGYQETQYF
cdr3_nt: TGTGCCAGCAGTTACTCGAGAGGTAGCGGGGGGTACCAAGAGACCCAGTACTTC

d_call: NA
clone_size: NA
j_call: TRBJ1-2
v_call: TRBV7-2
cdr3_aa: CASSPERDYGYTF
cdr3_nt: TGTGCCAGCAGCCCTGAGAGAGACTATGGCTACACCTTC

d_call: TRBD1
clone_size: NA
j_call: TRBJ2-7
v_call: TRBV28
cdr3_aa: CASSSGQGVPYEQYF
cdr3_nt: TGTGCCAGCAGTTCCGGACAGGGGGTTCCCTACGAGCAGTACTTC

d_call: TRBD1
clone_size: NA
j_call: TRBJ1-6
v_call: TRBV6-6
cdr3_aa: CASAGQGASPLHF
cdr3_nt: TGTGCCAGCGCCGGACAGGGGGCTTCACCCCTCCACTTT

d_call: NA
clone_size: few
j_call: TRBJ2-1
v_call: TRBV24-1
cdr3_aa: CATSAQGSSYNEQFF
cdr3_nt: TGTGCCACCAGTGCCCAGGGGAGCTCCTACAATGAGCAGTTCTTC

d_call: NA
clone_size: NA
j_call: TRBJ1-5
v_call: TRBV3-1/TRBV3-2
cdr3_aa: CASSHRAWGQPQHF
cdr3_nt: TGTGCCAGCAGCCACCGGGCCTGGGGTCAGCCCCAGCATTTT

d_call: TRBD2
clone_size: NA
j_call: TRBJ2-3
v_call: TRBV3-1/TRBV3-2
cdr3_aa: CASSQDPTQRGLTDTQYF
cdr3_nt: TGTGCCAGCAGCCAAGATCCCACCCAGCGGGGTCTTACAGATACGCAGTATTTT

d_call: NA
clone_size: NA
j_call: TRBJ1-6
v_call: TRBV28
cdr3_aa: CASSDRTVLVNSPLHF
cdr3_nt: TGTGCCAGCAGTGACCGGACAGTTCTAGTCAATTCACCCCTCCACTTT

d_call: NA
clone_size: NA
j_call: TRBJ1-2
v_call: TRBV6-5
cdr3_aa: CASSYSSTGRGGYTF
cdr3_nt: TGTGCCAGCAGTTACTCGAGTACAGGGAGGGGCGGCTACACCTTC

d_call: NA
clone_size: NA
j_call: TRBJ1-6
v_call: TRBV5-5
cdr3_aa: CASSPGRVNSPLHF
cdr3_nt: TGTGCCAGCAGCCCGGGACGGGTAAATTCACCCCTCCACTTT

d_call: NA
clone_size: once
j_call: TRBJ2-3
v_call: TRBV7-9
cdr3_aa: CALTSDTRGTDTQYF
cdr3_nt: TGTGCATTGACATCGGACACTCGGGGCACAGATACGCAGTATTTT

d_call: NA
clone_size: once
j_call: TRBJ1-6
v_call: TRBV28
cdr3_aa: CASSSPYNSPLHF
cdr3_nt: TGTGCCAGCAGTAGCCCCTATAATTCACCCCTCCACTTT

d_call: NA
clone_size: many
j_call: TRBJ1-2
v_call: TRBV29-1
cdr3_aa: CSVTGFNYGYTF
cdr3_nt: TGCAGCGTTACAGGGTTTAACTATGGCTACACCTTC

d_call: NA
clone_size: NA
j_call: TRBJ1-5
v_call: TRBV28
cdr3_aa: CASTGNSNQPQHF
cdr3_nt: TGTGCCAGCACGGGAAATAGCAATCAGCCCCAGCATTTT

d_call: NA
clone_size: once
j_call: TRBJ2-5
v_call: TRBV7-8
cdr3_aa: CASSLVAGLVLRETQYF
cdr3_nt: TGTGCCAGCAGCTTAGTTGCTGGATTGGTCCTCCGAGAGACCCAGTACTTC

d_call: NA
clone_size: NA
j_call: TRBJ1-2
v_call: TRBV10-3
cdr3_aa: CAINPSGSYGYTF
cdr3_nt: TGTGCCATCAACCCCTCAGGGTCCTATGGCTACACCTTC

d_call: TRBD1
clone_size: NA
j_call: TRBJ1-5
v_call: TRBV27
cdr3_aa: CASSPYLSGGARPQHF
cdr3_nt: TGTGCCAGCAGTCCGTACCTTTCAGGGGGCGCGAGGCCCCAGCATTTT

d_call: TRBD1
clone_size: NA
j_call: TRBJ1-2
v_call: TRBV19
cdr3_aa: CASQPGQGAGGYTF
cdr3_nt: TGTGCCAGCCAGCCTGGACAGGGGGCTGGAGGCTACACCTTC

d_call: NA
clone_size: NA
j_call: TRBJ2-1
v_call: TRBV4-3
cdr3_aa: CASSQEPSQGHYNEQFF
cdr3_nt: TGCGCCAGCAGCCAAGAACCAAGCCAGGGCCATTACAATGAGCAGTTCTTC

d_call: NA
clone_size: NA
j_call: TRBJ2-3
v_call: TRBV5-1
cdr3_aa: CASYRSGLATDTQYF
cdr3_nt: TGCGCCAGCTACCGGAGTGGGTTGGCCACAGATACGCAGTATTTT

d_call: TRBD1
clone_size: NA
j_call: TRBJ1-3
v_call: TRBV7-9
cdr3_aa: CASSFQGALPNTIYF
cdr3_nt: TGTGCCAGCAGCTTTCAGGGGGCTCTCCCAAACACCATATATTTT

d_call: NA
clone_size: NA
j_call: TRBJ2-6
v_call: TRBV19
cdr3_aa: CASGTVAGANVLTF
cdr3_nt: TGTGCCAGTGGGACTGTGGCTGGGGCCAACGTCCTGACTTTC

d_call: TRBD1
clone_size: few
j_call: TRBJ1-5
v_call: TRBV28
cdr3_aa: CASSLTGGGQPQHF
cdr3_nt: TGTGCCAGCAGTCTGACAGGGGGCGGTCAGCCCCAGCATTTT

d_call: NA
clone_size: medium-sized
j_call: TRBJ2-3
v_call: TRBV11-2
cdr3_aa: CASSSGGGPTDTQYF
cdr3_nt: TGTGCCAGCAGCTCGGGAGGGGGCCCCACAGATACGCAGTATTTT

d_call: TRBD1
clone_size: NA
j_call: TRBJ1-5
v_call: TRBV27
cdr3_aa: CASSMRTGINSNQPQHF
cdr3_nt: TGTGCCAGCAGTATGCGGACAGGGATCAATAGCAATCAGCCCCAGCATTTT

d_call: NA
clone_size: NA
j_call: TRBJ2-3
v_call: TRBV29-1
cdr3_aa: CSAPERGVTDTQYF
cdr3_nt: TGCAGCGCTCCCGAGCGTGGGGTCACAGATACGCAGTATTTT

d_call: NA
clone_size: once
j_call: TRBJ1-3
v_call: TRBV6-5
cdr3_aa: CASSQAPSGNTIYF
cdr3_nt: TGTGCCAGCAGTCAGGCACCCTCTGGAAACACCATATATTTT

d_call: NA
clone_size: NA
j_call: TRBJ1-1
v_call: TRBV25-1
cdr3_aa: CASSNGGAGDTEAFF
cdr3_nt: TGTGCCAGCTCCAACGGGGGCGCGGGGGACACTGAAGCTTTCTTT

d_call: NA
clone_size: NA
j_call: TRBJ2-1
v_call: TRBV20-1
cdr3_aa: CSASIRGEQFF
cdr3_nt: TGCAGTGCTTCGATTAGAGGTGAGCAGTTCTTC

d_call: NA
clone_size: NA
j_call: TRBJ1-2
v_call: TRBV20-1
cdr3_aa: CSARTDYGYTF
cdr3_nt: TGCAGTGCTCGGACAGACTATGGCTACACCTTC

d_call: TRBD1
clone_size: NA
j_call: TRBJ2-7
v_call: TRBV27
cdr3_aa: CASSSINYRGHEQYF
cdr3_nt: TGTGCCAGCAGCAGTATCAATTACAGGGGCCACGAGCAGTACTTC

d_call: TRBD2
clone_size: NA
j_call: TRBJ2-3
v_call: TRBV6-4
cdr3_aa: CASSEPGLAGARSTDTQYF
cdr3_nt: TGTGCCAGCAGTGAGCCCGGACTAGCGGGGGCCCGTAGCACAGATACGCAGTATTTT

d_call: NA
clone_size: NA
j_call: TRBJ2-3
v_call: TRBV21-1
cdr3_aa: CASSKGKPGPSVTDTQYF
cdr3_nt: TGTGCCAGCAGCAAGGGGAAACCGGGACCTTCCGTCACAGATACGCAGTATTTT

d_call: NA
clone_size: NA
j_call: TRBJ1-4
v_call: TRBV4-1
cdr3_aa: CASSLVITTTRRGEKLFF
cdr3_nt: TGCGCCAGCAGTCTTGTTATCACTACGACCCGGCGAGGGGAAAAACTGTTTTTT

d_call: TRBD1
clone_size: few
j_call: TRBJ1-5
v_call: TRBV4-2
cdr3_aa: CASSQGWTGDNQPQHF
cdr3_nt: TGTGCCAGCAGCCAAGGGTGGACAGGGGATAATCAGCCCCAGCATTTT

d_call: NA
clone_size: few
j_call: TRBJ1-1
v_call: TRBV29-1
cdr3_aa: CSVQTGQNTEAFF
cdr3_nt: TGCAGCGTCCAGACAGGCCAGAACACTGAAGCTTTCTTT

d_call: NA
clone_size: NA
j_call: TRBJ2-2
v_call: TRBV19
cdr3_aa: CASSPQPGVNTGELFF
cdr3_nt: TGTGCCAGTAGTCCTCAGCCCGGGGTCAACACCGGGGAGCTGTTTTTT

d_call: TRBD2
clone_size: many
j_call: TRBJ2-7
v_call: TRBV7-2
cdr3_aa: CASSLASGAIPYEQYF
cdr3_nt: TGTGCCAGCAGCTTGGCTAGCGGGGCAATCCCCTACGAGCAGTACTTC

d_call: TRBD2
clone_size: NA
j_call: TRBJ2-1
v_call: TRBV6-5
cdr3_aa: CASSLGLAGVYEQFF
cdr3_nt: TGTGCCAGCAGTCTGGGACTAGCGGGGGTCTATGAGCAGTTCTTC

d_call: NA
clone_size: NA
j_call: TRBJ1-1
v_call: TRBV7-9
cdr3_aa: CASSQEAQEAFF
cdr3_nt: TGTGCCAGCAGCCAAGAGGCACAGGAAGCTTTCTTT

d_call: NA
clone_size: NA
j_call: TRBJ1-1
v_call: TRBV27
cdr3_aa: CASSSWMRMNTEAFF
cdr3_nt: TGTGCCAGCAGTTCCTGGATGCGCATGAACACTGAAGCTTTCTTT

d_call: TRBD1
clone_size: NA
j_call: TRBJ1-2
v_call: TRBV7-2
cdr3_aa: CASRKGGQDHYGYTF
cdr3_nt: TGTGCCAGCAGAAAAGGGGGACAGGACCACTATGGCTACACCTTC

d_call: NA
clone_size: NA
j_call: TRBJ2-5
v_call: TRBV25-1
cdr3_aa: CASSIGQETQYF
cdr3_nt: TGTGCCAGCAGTATAGGGCAAGAGACCCAGTACTTC

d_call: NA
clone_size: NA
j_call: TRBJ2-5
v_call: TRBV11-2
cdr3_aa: CASSLVEGYQETQYF
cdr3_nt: TGTGCCAGCAGCTTAGTGGAGGGGTACCAAGAGACCCAGTACTTC

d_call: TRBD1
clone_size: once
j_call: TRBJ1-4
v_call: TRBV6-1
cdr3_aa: CASSEIPGGATNEKLFF
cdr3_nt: TGTGCCAGCAGTGAAATTCCAGGGGGCGCAACTAATGAAAAACTGTTTTTT

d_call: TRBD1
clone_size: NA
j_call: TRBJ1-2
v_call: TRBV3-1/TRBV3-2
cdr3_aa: CASTTKTGGAGLGYGYTF
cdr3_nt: TGTGCCAGCACCACGAAGACAGGGGGCGCGGGCTTGGGCTATGGCTACACCTTC

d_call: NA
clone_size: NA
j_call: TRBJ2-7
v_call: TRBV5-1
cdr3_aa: CASSQDRDEQYF
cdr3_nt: TGCGCCAGCAGCCAGGACAGAGACGAGCAGTACTTC

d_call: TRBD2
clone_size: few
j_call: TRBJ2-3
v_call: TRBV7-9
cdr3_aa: CASSFVPGLAGGDTQYF
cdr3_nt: TGTGCCAGCAGCTTCGTTCCAGGACTAGCGGGGGGAGATACGCAGTATTTT

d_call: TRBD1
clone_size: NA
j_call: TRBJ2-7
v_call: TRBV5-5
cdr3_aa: CASSRQGAYEQYF
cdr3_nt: TGTGCCAGCAGCAGACAGGGGGCCTACGAGCAGTACTTC

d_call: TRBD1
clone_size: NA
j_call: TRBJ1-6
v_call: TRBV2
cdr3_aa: CASSKTGVDNSPLHF
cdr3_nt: TGTGCCAGCAGCAAAACAGGGGTCGATAATTCACCCCTCCACTTT

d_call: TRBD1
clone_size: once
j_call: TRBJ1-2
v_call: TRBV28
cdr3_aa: CASSFPWDRGQGYTF
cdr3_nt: TGTGCCAGCAGCTTTCCCTGGGACAGGGGCCAAGGCTACACCTTC

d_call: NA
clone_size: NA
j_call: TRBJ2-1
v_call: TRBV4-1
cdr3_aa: CASSQESLGGNNNEQFF
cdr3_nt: TGCGCCAGCAGCCAAGAAAGCTTAGGAGGGAACAACAATGAGCAGTTCTTC

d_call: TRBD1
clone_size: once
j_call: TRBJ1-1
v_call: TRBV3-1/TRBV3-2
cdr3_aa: CASSGRTGLTEAFF
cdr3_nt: TGTGCCAGCAGCGGTCGGACAGGGTTGACTGAAGCTTTCTTT

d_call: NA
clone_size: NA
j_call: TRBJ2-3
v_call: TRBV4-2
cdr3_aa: CASSHFPPGQRGDTQYF
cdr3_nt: TGTGCCAGCAGCCATTTTCCTCCGGGGCAACGGGGAGATACGCAGTATTTT